This T cell receptor (beta chain) was identified in a study of regulatory T cells in long-lasting Graves disease. The study, taken as a whole, reports: Persistent disease was associated with favored TRBV28 usage and with favored use of TRBJ1-2 and TRBJ2-5.

This clonotype was observed a handful of times. The antigen remains undetermined. Sequencing libraries for TCR beta were prepared with iRepertoire HTBI primers and Arm-PCR of CDR3 regions. MiXCR, run by TCRdb on the multiplex PCR reads, gives a single entry per CDR3 protein. The sample carries about 440,000 distinct CDR3 sequences, approximately 15% recorded once. V was pared by 4 bases and J by 0 bases, with 4 bases of the junction left unmatched. The CDR3 totals 16 residues. CDR1 and CDR2 (germline): SGHRS, YFSETQ. The sample's time point: newly diagnosed GD, antithyroid drugs for less than 3 months. PBMC-extracted RNA yielded the TCR library. This sample also appeared in a second study, on T cells in Graves' hyperthyroidism and ophthalmopathy.

The material sequenced was peripheral blood mononuclear cells (PBMCs), taken at new diagnosis, from a patient treated with antithyroid drugs. The rearrangement joins TRBV5-1 to TRBJ2-6, with 7 nucleotides matching TRBD1. This clonotype was obtained from a woman aged 25-40 years with Graves disease. The CDR3 loop reads CASSPGQASGANVLTF. Written as DNA, the CDR3 is TGCGCCAGCAGCCCCGGACAGGCCTCTGGGGCCAACGTCCTGACTTTC.